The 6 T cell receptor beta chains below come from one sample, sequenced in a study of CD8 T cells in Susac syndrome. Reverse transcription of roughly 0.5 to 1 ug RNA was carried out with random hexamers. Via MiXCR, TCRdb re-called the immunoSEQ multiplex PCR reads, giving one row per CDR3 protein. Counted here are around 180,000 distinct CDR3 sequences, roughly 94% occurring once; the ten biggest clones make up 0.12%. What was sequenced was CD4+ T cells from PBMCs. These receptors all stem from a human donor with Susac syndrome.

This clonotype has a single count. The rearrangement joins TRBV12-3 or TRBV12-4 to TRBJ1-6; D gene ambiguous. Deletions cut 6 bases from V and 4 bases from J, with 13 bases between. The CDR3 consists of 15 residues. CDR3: CASSIDLGYNSPLHF. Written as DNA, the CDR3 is TGTGCCAGCAGCATCGACTTGGGATATAATTCACCCCTCCACTTT.

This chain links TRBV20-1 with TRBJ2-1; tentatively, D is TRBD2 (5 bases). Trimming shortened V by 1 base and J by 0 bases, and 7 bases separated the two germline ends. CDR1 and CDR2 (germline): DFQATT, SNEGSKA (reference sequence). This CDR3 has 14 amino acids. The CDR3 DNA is TGCAGTGCTAGAGTCGGGAACTCCTACAATGAGCAGTTCTTC. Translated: CSARVGNSYNEQFF.

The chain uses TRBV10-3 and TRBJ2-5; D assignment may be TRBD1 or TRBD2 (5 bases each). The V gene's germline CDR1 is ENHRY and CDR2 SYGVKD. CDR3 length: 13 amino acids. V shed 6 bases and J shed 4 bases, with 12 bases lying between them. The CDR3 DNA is TGTGCCATCAGCCGAGGGGATGGAGAGACCCAGTACTTC. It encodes CAISRGDGETQYF.

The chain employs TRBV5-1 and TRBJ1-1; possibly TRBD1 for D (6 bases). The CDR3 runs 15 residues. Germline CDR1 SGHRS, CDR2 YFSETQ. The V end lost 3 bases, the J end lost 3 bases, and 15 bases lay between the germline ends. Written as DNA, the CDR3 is TGCGCCAGCAGCTATTCCGGACAGAGAGACACTGAAGCTTTCTTT. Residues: CASSYSGQRDTEAFF.

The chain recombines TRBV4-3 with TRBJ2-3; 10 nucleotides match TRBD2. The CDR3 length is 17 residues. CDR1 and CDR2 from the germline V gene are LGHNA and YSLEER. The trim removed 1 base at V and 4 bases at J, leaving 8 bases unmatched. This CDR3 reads CASSQGLAGALADTQYF. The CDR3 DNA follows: TGCGCCAGCAGCCAAGGGCTAGCGGGGGCGCTAGCAGATACGCAGTATTTT.

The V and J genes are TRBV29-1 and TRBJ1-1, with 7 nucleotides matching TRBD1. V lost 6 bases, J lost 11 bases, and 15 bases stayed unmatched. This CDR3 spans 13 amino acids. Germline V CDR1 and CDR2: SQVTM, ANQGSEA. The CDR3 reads CSVDRARVGGAFF. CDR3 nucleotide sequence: TGCAGCGTCGACAGGGCTAGAGTTGGGGGGGCTTTCTTT.